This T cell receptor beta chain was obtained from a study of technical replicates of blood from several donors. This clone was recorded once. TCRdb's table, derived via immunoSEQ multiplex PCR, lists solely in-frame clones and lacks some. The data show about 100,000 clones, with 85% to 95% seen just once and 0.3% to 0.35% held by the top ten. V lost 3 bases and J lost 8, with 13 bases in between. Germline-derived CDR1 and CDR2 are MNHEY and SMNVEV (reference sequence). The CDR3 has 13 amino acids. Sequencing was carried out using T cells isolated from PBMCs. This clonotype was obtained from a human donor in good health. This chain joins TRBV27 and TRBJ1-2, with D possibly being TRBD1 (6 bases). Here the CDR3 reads CASSFSLQGGYTF. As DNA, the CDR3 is TGTGCCAGCAGTTTCTCTTTACAGGGAGGCTACACCTTC.